This is a list of T cell receptor beta chains from one sample in a study of blood T cells in healthy people across ages. TCRdb fed the 5' RACE reads into MiXCR, producing one record per CDR3 protein. Seen here are roughly 680,000 distinct CDR3 sequences, more than 45% observed once, and the top ten hold approximately 13%. Input material: blood. The receptors derive from a woman older than 75 in good health. Each CDR3 is given with its conserved first and last residue. The D gene is left open where the match is weak. Clone size appears in some rows only: once, few, many, or a class for an expanded clone.

clone_size,d_call,v_call,j_call,cdr3_nt,cdr3_aa
many,.,TRBV6-5,TRBJ2-7,TGTGCCAGCAGATCACAAGTCGCCTACGAGCAGTACTTC,CASRSQVAYEQYF
.,.,TRBV6-1,TRBJ2-3,TGTGCCAGCAGTGTCCCCAGGGGTTGGAGCACAGATACGCAGTATTTT,CASSVPRGWSTDTQYF
.,.,TRBV7-9,TRBJ2-4,TGTGCCAGCAGCTACCTAGGACTCCTAACCAAAAACATTCAGTACTTC,CASSYLGLLTKNIQYF
.,.,TRBV12-3/TRBV12-4,TRBJ2-3,TGTGCCAGCTGCTATACCGGGCTAGCGATGGATACGCAGTATTTT,CASCYTGLAMDTQYF
.,.,TRBV29-1,TRBJ2-1,TGCAGCGTTGACCTGGGATACAATGAGCAGTTCTTC,CSVDLGYNEQFF
many,.,TRBV20-1,TRBJ2-1,TGCAGTGCTAGAAGGGCGGTAGCGTGGGACAATGAGCAGTTCTTC,CSARRAVAWDNEQFF
few,.,TRBV5-1,TRBJ1-2,TGCGCCAGCAGCCGAGGGGGGGAAACTAACTATGGCTACACCTTC,CASSRGGETNYGYTF
.,TRBD1,TRBV7-6,TRBJ1-5,TGTGCCAGCAGCTTGGACAGGGCGGGGGGCAATCAGCCCCAGCATTTT,CASSLDRAGGNQPQHF
.,.,TRBV5-1,TRBJ1-2,TGCGCCAGCAGCTTCGGTCAGGGCTCAACTAACTATGGCTACACCTTC,CASSFGQGSTNYGYTF
many,TRBD1,TRBV9,TRBJ1-2,TGTGCCAGCAGCCCCGGGACAGGGGAGTTCGGCTACACCTTC,CASSPGTGEFGYTF
many,.,TRBV7-8,TRBJ1-1,TGTGCCAGCAGCCGGGGTTATCGAGGGAAAACTGAAGCTTTCTTT,CASSRGYRGKTEAFF
.,.,TRBV15,TRBJ1-5,TGTACCACCAGCAGAGTGGGGGATCAGCCCCAGCATTTT,CTTSRVGDQPQHF
many,.,TRBV2,TRBJ2-5,TGTGCCAGCAAGGAACAGCCCCAAGAGACCCAGTACTTC,CASKEQPQETQYF
once,.,TRBV4-3,TRBJ2-7,TGCGCCAGCGGCCGAGACAGGAGGGACGAGCAGTACTTC,CASGRDRRDEQYF
.,.,TRBV6-6,TRBJ2-2,TGTGCCAGCAGTTACAGTCGGGGGTCGAACACCGGGGAGCTGTTTTTT,CASSYSRGSNTGELFF
.,TRBD1,TRBV2,TRBJ1-5,TGTGCCAGCAGTCTGGACAGGGGGCCCGTCAGCAATCAGCCCCAGCATTTT,CASSLDRGPVSNQPQHF
.,.,TRBV9,TRBJ2-1,TGTGCCAGCAGCGTTATAGCGCACAGCAGCAATGAGCAGTTCTTC,CASSVIAHSSNEQFF
.,.,TRBV2,TRBJ1-2,TGTGCCAGCAGTGAACAGGGGCTTGGCTACACCTTC,CASSEQGLGYTF
few,TRBD1,TRBV12-3/TRBV12-4,TRBJ2-1,TGTGCCAGCAGTCCCCAAGACAGGGGCTCGTACAATGAGCAGTTCTTC,CASSPQDRGSYNEQFF
.,.,TRBV20-1,TRBJ1-1,TGCAGTGCTTCGGACAGTTTGAACACTGAAGCTTTCTTT,CSASDSLNTEAFF
.,TRBD2,TRBV20-1,TRBJ2-7,TGCAGTGCTAGAGATTTGAGTCTAGCGGGAGGGCCCGTCTCCTACGAGCAGTACTTC,CSARDLSLAGGPVSYEQYF
few,.,TRBV27,TRBJ2-6,TGTGCCAGCAGCTTCATTCATGCTGCCGGGGCCAACGTCCTGACTTTC,CASSFIHAAGANVLTF
.,.,TRBV12-3/TRBV12-4,TRBJ2-7,TGTGCCAGCAGTTGGCCGGGAGCGCGCGGCGAGCAGTACTTC,CASSWPGARGEQYF
.,TRBD1,TRBV4-3,TRBJ2-5,TGCGCCAGCAGCCCTACAGGGGGAATGGAGACCCAGTACTTC,CASSPTGGMETQYF
few,TRBD2,TRBV6-6,TRBJ2-7,TGTGCCAGCAGTTACTCTCCCGAGCGGGACCCCTACGAGCAGTACTTC,CASSYSPERDPYEQYF
.,.,TRBV29-1,TRBJ2-7,TGCAACGTGGACGGGGCAGGCTACGAGCAGTACTTC,CNVDGAGYEQYF
.,.,TRBV3-1,TRBJ1-6,TGTGCCAGCAGCCTAAGGGACCACGGTTCACCCCTCCACTTT,CASSLRDHGSPLHF
many,TRBD2,TRBV29-1,TRBJ2-1,TGCAGCGTTGGGGGACTACACAATGAGCAGTTCTTC,CSVGGLHNEQFF
.,TRBD2,TRBV12-3/TRBV12-4,TRBJ2-2,TGTGCCAGCAGCCCGACTAGCGGGAGGGCCGGGGAGCTGTTTTTT,CASSPTSGRAGELFF
few,.,TRBV6-5,TRBJ2-1,TGTGCCAGCAGTTATATCGGCGGAACATCGCGGGAGCAGTTCTTC,CASSYIGGTSREQFF
.,.,TRBV25-1,TRBJ1-5,TGTGCCAGCAGTGAGAGAGGGGGGAACACCAATCAGCCCCAGCATTTT,CASSERGGNTNQPQHF
once,.,TRBV20-1,TRBJ2-3,TGCAGTGTTCGTAGTCGCGGTTTCAATACGCAGTATTTT,CSVRSRGFNTQYF
.,.,TRBV6-5,TRBJ2-3,TGTCCCAGCAGGCCGGGTCCTAATACGCAGTATTTT,CPSRPGPNTQYF
.,.,TRBV25-1,TRBJ2-7,TGTGCCAGCAGTGGGGATGGTGGGGCTTCCTACGAGCAGTACTTC,CASSGDGGASYEQYF
few,TRBD1,TRBV5-1,TRBJ1-6,TGCGCCAGCAGCTTGGGACAGGGCTCCGATAATTCACCCCTCCACTTT,CASSLGQGSDNSPLHF
.,TRBD2,TRBV18,TRBJ2-7,TGTGCCAGCTCACCAGCAAGCGTAGGGACTACATCCTACGAGCAGTACTTC,CASSPASVGTTSYEQYF
.,TRBD2,TRBV25-1,TRBJ2-3,TGTGCCAGCAGTGAATCGGCGGGAGGTGCAGATACGCAGTATTTT,CASSESAGGADTQYF